The 28 T cell receptor beta chains in this list originate from one sample, sequenced in a study of cytomegalovirus exposure and HLA in healthy donors. With 60 Vbeta and 13 Jbeta primers, the PCR was carried out. Clones were read by immunoSEQ multiplex PCR, and TCRdb kept only the in-frame ones, dropping some. The sample shows roughly 200,000 clones, over 80% of them seen only once. Sequences were obtained from PBMCs. The receptors were gathered from a boy between 2 and 10 years old in good health and CMV-seronegative.

The V call is TRBV6-1, the J call TRBJ2-7; perhaps TRBD1 as D (6 bases). V was shortened by 7 bases and J by 2 bases, with 15 bases between the two germline ends. The CDR3 is 14 residues long. Looked up from germline, CDR1 is MNHNS and CDR2 is SASEGT. For the CDR3, the DNA is TGTGCCAGCACCAGGACAGCACTGCCCTACGAGCAGTACTTC. Protein: CASTRTALPYEQYF.

The chain couples TRBV5-1 to TRBJ2-7; D is possibly TRBD1 (6 bases). V was pared by 3 bases and J by 3 bases, with 13 bases between. The germline CDR1 and CDR2 sequences are SGHRS and YFSETQ. This CDR3 contains 14 residues. The chain's CDR3 is CASSSGQLHYEQYF. CDR3 nucleotide sequence: TGCGCCAGCAGCTCCGGACAGTTGCACTACGAGCAGTACTTC.

This clone has just one count. V gene TRBV5-1 combines with J gene TRBJ2-5; a weak D match, TRBD2 (5 bases). V dropped 4 bases and J dropped 7 bases, with 17 bases sitting between them. Germline V gene lookup returns CDR1 SGHRS and CDR2 YFSETQ. The CDR3 has 14 amino acids. The CDR3 loop reads CASSAASGWGTQYF. The DNA for the CDR3 is TGCGCCAGCAGCGCCGCGAGCGGCTGGGGGACCCAGTACTTC.

This chain joins TRBV7-2 and TRBJ2-3; 7 nucleotides align to TRBD2. V was pared by 3 bases and J by 4 bases, with 10 bases of the junction left unmatched. This CDR3 spans 16 amino acids. Germline V gene data show CDR1 as SGHTA and CDR2 as FQGNSA. Here the CDR3 reads CASSFAGGGPSDTQYF. The CDR3 coding sequence is TGTGCCAGCAGCTTCGCCGGGGGAGGGCCCTCAGATACGCAGTATTTT.

A word on this clone: A junction boundary mismatches the germline segment, possibly from a read error. The sample contains more than one DNA sequence encoding this CDR3. This sequence joins TRBV6-1 and TRBJ2-7; D might be TRBD1 (5 bases). The CDR3 has 13 amino acids. Germline-derived CDR1 and CDR2 are MNHNS and SASEGT. The CDR3 protein is CASGQGKGYEQYF. The CDR3 DNA reads as TGTGCCAGCGGTCAGGGCAAGGGCTACGAGCAGTACTTT.

The chain has TRBV30 and TRBJ2-5, with D possibly TRBD1 on 5 matching bases. The CDR3 is 15 residues long. Per the germline V gene, CDR1 is GTSNPN and CDR2 is SVGIG (reference sequence). The V end was cut by 0 bases, the J end by 5 bases, with 16 bases between. The CDR3 coding sequence is TGTGCCTGGAGTGTAGGAATAGGACATGCGGAGACCCAGTACTTC. Protein: CAWSVGIGHAETQYF.

This clone occurred once. The J gene is TRBJ1-4, the V gene TRBV2; TRBD1 is a possible D gene (5 bases). Trimming removed 2 bases from V and 5 bases from J, with 12 bases in between. The CDR3 sequence is 15 residues long. Germline V gene sequence: CDR1 SNHLY, CDR2 FYNNEI. The CDR3 loop is CASSEQGSGNEKLFF. The CDR3 DNA is TGTGCCAGCAGTGAACAGGGATCGGGCAATGAAAAACTGTTTTTT.

The genes are TRBV18 and TRBJ2-2; a possible D gene is TRBD1 (6 bases). Germline V lookup: CDR1 KGHSH, CDR2 LQKENI. This CDR3 comprises 16 residues. V dropped 3 bases and J dropped 0 bases, with 11 bases sitting between them. The CDR3 region is CASSPRKGANTGELFF. The CDR3 coding sequence is TGTGCCAGCTCACCCCGCAAGGGGGCGAACACCGGGGAGCTGTTTTTT.

This chain connects TRBV12-5 to TRBJ2-1, with a possible D match to TRBD2 (5 bases). Between the trimmed V and J ends, which lost 0 bases and 14 bases, there was a span of 20 bases. Germline CDR1 is LGHNT and CDR2 is FRNRAP. The CDR3 runs to 15 residues. CDR3 DNA sequence: TGTGCTAGTGGTTTGGTATCTAGCCGACATTCATCAGAGTTCTTC. The encoded protein is CASGLVSSRHSSEFF.

CDR3 DNA sequence: TGTGCCAGCAGCTTCGGTAGTCGGAATTCACCCCTCCACTTT. This sequence encodes CASSFGSRNSPLHF. This chain joins TRBV5-8 and TRBJ1-6; D unresolved. V lost 2 bases, J lost 7 bases, and 10 bases lay in between. CDR3 length equals 14 residues. Looked up from germline, CDR1 is SGHTS and CDR2 is YDEGEE.

This sequence joins TRBV30 and TRBJ2-7; 10 bases map to TRBD2. Germline V gene data show CDR1 as GTSNPN and CDR2 as SVGIG (reference sequence). CDR3 length equals 14 residues. V was pared by 0 bases and J by 2 bases, with 1 base of the junction left unmatched. The CDR3 DNA sequence: TGTGCCTGGAGTGTACTAGCGGGACCCTACGAGCAGTACTTC. Protein sequence: CAWSVLAGPYEQYF.

This clone occurred once. This chain joins TRBV27 and TRBJ2-7; 7 nucleotides match TRBD2. This CDR3 spans 19 amino acids. V gave up 6 bases and J gave up 2 bases; unmatched junction bases: 22. Germline V gene lookup returns CDR1 MNHEY and CDR2 SMNVEV (reference sequence). This chain's CDR3 is CASSSFRASSGRPAYEQYF. As DNA, the CDR3 is TGTGCCAGCAGCTCCTTTAGGGCCTCTAGCGGCCGCCCAGCCTACGAGCAGTACTTC.

The chain carries TRBV11-2 and TRBJ2-5; unclear D gene. The CDR3 contains 13 residues. In germline, CDR1 is SGHAT, CDR2 FQNNGV. V was cut by 5 bases and J by 1 base, with 8 bases left in between. The CDR3 sequence is CASSPHFQETQYF. For the CDR3, the DNA is TGTGCCAGCAGCCCACATTTCCAAGAGACCCAGTACTTC.

This sequence joins TRBV7-3 and TRBJ2-2, with TRBD2 matching 7 bases. J gave up 9 bases and V 5 bases, and 9 bases lay outside the gene matches. This CDR3 is 14 amino acids long. The germline V gene encodes CDR1 SGHTA and CDR2 FQGTGA. For the CDR3, the DNA is TGTGCCAGCAGCCTCGACGGGGGGAGGAGGGAGCTGTTTTTT. It encodes CASSLDGGRRELFF.

The chain combines TRBV7-9 with TRBJ2-5; D uncertain. TRBJ2-7 explains the end of the DNA better; the J call may be wrong. Germline V gene sequence: CDR1 SEHNR, CDR2 FQNEAQ (reference sequence). The CDR3 has 11 residues. CDR3 sequence (DNA): TGTGCCAGCAGCGTGGGCTACGAGCAGTACTTC. Its protein is CASSVGYEQYF.

J is TRBJ2-4 and V is TRBV5-4; a weak D match, TRBD2 (5 bases). The germline gives CDR1 SGHNT, CDR2 YYREEE (reference sequence). The V and J ends lost 0 bases and 10 bases respectively, with 11 bases between them. The CDR3 spans 13 residues. CDR3 sequence (DNA): TGTGCCAGCAGCTTGGTGGGCGGGCCTATTCAGTACTTC. Its protein is CASSLVGGPIQYF.

The chain carries TRBV7-8 and TRBJ2-3, with a tentative D call TRBD2 (6 bases). Germline CDR1 and CDR2: SGHVS and FQNEAQ. Trimming pared 5 bases from V and 2 bases from J, leaving 14 bases between. The CDR3 runs to 15 residues. The CDR3 sequence: CASSPGSHPTDTQYF. The CDR3 nucleotides are TGTGCCAGCAGCCCCGGGAGCCACCCCACAGATACGCAGTATTTT.

The count of this clone is one. The chain uses TRBV28 and TRBJ2-7, with 8 bases that match TRBD1. The CDR3 covers 15 residues. J gave up 5 bases and V 3 bases, and 9 bases lay outside the gene matches. CDR1 and CDR2 (germline): MDHEN, SYDVKM. This CDR3 reads CASSLDRENQDEQYF. CDR3 DNA: TGTGCCAGCAGTTTGGACAGGGAGAATCAAGACGAGCAGTACTTC. The entire variable domain, with the rest obtained from reference TRBV28 and TRBJ2-7, is as follows: DVKVTQSSRYLVKRTGEKVFLECVQDMDHENMFWYRQDPGLGLRLIYFSYDVKMKEKGDIPEGYSVSREKKERFSLILESASTNQTSMYLCASSLDRENQDEQYFGPGTRLTVT.

This clone was counted once. This chain connects TRBV9 to TRBJ1-2; D is unclear. Germline CDR1 is SGDLS and CDR2 is YYNGEE. The V and J ends lost 0 bases and 3 bases respectively, with 12 bases between them. The CDR3 loop spans 15 amino acids. In DNA form, the CDR3 reads TGTGCCAGCAGCGTAGGAGAGGTGGCAGACTATGGCTACACCTTC. This encodes CASSVGEVADYGYTF.

The chain is built from TRBV6-1 and TRBJ1-2; TRBD1 matches at 10 bases. V shed 4 bases and J 2 bases; nucleotides not matched to a gene: 7. Germline V gene lookup returns CDR1 MNHNS and CDR2 SASEGT. This CDR3 has 16 residues. For the CDR3, the DNA is TGTGCCAGCAGTGTCGGGACAGGGGAAGTAAACTATGGCTACACCTTC. Translated, it gives CASSVGTGEVNYGYTF.

The V and J genes are TRBV5-6 and TRBJ2-7; 11 bases map to TRBD2. The germline V gene has CDR1 SGHDT and CDR2 YYEEEE. Losses at the gene ends were 2 bases for V and 0 bases for J; bases not matched to a gene: 7. The CDR3 is made up of 17 amino acids. This chain's CDR3 is CASSLLSGLAVSYEQYF. CDR3 nucleotide sequence: TGTGCCAGCAGCTTACTATCGGGACTAGCGGTCTCCTACGAGCAGTACTTC.

CDR3 protein: CASRPQTANYGYTF. DNA of the CDR3: TGTGCCAGCAGACCTCAGACAGCTAACTATGGCTACACCTTC. The gene calls are TRBV27 and TRBJ1-2; tentatively, D is TRBD1 (5 bases). This CDR3 has 14 amino acids. The germline V gene encodes CDR1 MNHEY and CDR2 SMNVEV (reference sequence). Trimming left V 6 bases short and J 0 bases short, with 11 bases between.

This chain uses TRBV9 with TRBJ2-7; D perhaps matches TRBD2 (6 bases). V shed 0 bases and J shed 0 bases, with 10 bases lying between them. The CDR3 covers 15 residues. Germline values: CDR1 SGDLS, CDR2 YYNGEE. CDR3 protein: CASSVGDFLSYEQYF. Here the CDR3 DNA reads TGTGCCAGCAGCGTAGGGGACTTCCTCTCCTACGAGCAGTACTTC.

The chain combines TRBV6-6 with TRBJ2-1; 7 bases map to TRBD2. In germline, CDR1 is MNHNY, CDR2 SVGAGI (reference sequence). The CDR3 loop spans 15 amino acids. Trimming removed 8 bases from V and 7 bases from J; junction bases left unmatched: 14. CDR3 in amino acids: CASGSAGVGRNEQFF. DNA of the CDR3: TGTGCCAGCGGTTCGGCGGGAGTAGGAAGGAATGAGCAGTTCTTC.

V usage is TRBV7-2 and J usage is TRBJ1-5, with 8 bases fitting TRBD1. The CDR3 extends over 15 amino acids. CDR1 and CDR2 from the germline V gene are SGHTA and FQGNSA. J gave up 6 bases and V 1 base, and 5 bases lay outside the gene matches. The CDR3 DNA reads as TGTGCCAGCAGCTTAGACGGGACAGGATCTCAGCCCCAGCATTTT. Translated: CASSLDGTGSQPQHF.

The rearrangement uses TRBV6-5 and TRBJ1-2; D ambiguous. The CDR3 totals 11 residues. Trimming stripped 2 bases from V and 10 bases from J, with 8 bases between. Germline CDR1 reads MNHEY; CDR2 reads SVGAGI. The chain's CDR3 is CASSYEGVYTF. The CDR3 DNA follows: TGTGCCAGCAGTTACGAAGGAGTCTACACCTTC.

This clone was picked up a small number of times. The CDR3 DNA sequence: TGTGCCTGGGAAGAGCGAGCTAGCTCCTACGAGCAGTACTTC. Amino acid sequence: CAWEERASSYEQYF. V usage is TRBV30 and J usage is TRBJ2-7; D call uncertain. The CDR3 contains 14 residues. V was trimmed by 5 bases and J by 0 bases, leaving 14 bases between them. In germline, CDR1 is GTSNPN, CDR2 SVGIG (reference sequence). The full variable domain, completed using reference TRBV30 and TRBJ2-7, is SQTIHQWPATLVQPVGSPLSLECTVEGTSNPNLYWYRQAAGRGLQLLFYSVGIGQISSEVPQNLSASRPQDRQFILSSKKLLLSDSGFYLCAWEERASSYEQYFGPGTRLTVT.

The chain carries TRBV7-9 and TRBJ2-7, with D tentatively TRBD1 (5 bases). CDR3 length equals 16 residues. V lost 4 bases to trimming and J lost 3 bases, with 19 bases between them. CDR1 and CDR2 from the germline V gene are SEHNR and FQNEAQ (reference sequence). Written as DNA, the CDR3 is TGTGCCAGCAGCTCCCGAGACAGCCCGGCGTTCTACGAGCAGTACTTC. Translating it yields CASSSRDSPAFYEQYF.